This T cell receptor beta chain was recorded in a study of CD8 T cells in ankylosing spondylitis. Study outcomes and limitations: A CD8+ phenotype characterized the disease-linked clones, which were relatively rare in peripheral blood. Earlier authors reported some of these motif variants in reactive arthritis synovial fluid and blood. Roughly 8 highly homologous variants made up a TCR beta motif that seemed to typify ankylosing spondylitis blood.

With 0 bases removed from V and 1 base from J, the gap between germline ends came to 10 bases. From germline, CDR1 is MNHEY and CDR2 SVGEGT. This CDR3 is built from 15 residues. Researchers built TCR beta libraries using quantitative 5'-RACE with molecular barcodes. Via MiXCR, TCRdb re-called the 5' RACE reads, giving one row per CDR3 protein. The table shows 300,000 to 400,000 distinct CDR3 sequences, with roughly 10% occurring only once. About this clonotype itself: Its matching antigen is unknown.

The sample was blood, either unsorted or a sorted T cell fraction (not recorded which). The chain carries TRBV6-2 or TRBV6-3 and TRBJ2-7; D may match TRBD1 or TRBD2 (5 bases each). This receptor was taken from a female donor with ankylosing spondylitis or in good health (not recorded which). The CDR3 coding sequence is TGTGCCAGCAGTTACTCGGCAGGGAGATCCTACGAGCAGTACTTC. Protein sequence: CASSYSAGRSYEQYF.